Each of the 7 T cell receptor beta chains below was sequenced from the same sample in a study of vaccination and CD4 T cells after COVID-19. The antigens of these receptors remain unknown. The treatment: approximately nine-day PBMC culture with coronavirus spike peptide pools or control peptides (ViraFEST assay). Researchers used the Oncomine TCR Beta short-read assay to sequence DNA from cultured CD4+ T cells. TCRdb re-derived calls from the PCR reads in MiXCR, one entry per CDR3 protein. Of approximately 10,000 distinct CDR3 sequences listed, roughly 60% are singletons. The material sequenced was CD4+ T cells from blood, cultured in vitro. Receptors originate from a human donor who had recovered from COVID-19.

The chain couples TRBV3-1 to TRBJ1-1; D is unclear. V was pared by 6 bases and J by 0 bases, with 8 bases between. The CDR3 extends over 13 amino acids. Per germline, CDR1 LGHDT and CDR2 YNNKEL (reference sequence). The CDR3 loop reads CASSETVNTEAFF. CDR3 nucleotides: TGTGCCAGCAGTGAAACGGTGAACACTGAAGCTTTCTTT. Filled out from reference TRBV3-1 and TRBJ1-1, the complete variable domain reads DTAVSQTPKYLVTQMGNDKSIKCEQNLGHDTMYWYKQDSKKFLKIMFSYNNKELIINETVPNRFSPKSPDKAHLNLHINSLELGDSAVYFCASSETVNTEAFFGQGTRLTVV.

The rearrangement links TRBV20-1 to TRBJ1-5; D not certain. V was cut by 3 bases and J by 7 bases, with 10 bases left in between. This CDR3 comprises 12 residues. The germline CDR1 and CDR2 sequences are DFQATT and SNEGSKA (reference sequence). CDR3 DNA sequence: TGCAGTGCTAGCGAGGGAGGGCAGCCCCAGCATTTT. Translated: CSASEGGQPQHF.

This clonotype was seen a few times. The chain joins TRBV7-9 to TRBJ2-5; 8 positions agree with TRBD2. Germline values: CDR1 SEHNR, CDR2 FQNEAQ (reference sequence). V lost 3 bases and J lost 5; bases outside the gene matches: 11. There are 16 residues in the CDR3. CDR3 loop: CASSFGVSGTGETQYF. The CDR3 nucleotides are TGTGCCAGCAGCTTCGGGGTTAGCGGGACCGGGGAGACCCAGTACTTC.

This chain uses TRBV20-1 with TRBJ2-5; D could derive from TRBD1 or TRBD2 (5 bases each). Trimming left V 6 bases short and J 5 bases short, with 13 bases between. Germline CDR1 reads DFQATT; CDR2 reads SNEGSKA (reference sequence). The CDR3 is made up of 12 amino acids. In nucleotides, the CDR3 is TGCAGTGCGAGGGACGGCTTCGAGACCCAGTACTTC. It is translated as CSARDGFETQYF.

V and J are TRBV27 and TRBJ2-2; tentative D call: TRBD1 (5 bases). The CDR3 covers 14 residues. In germline, CDR1 is MNHEY, CDR2 SMNVEV (reference sequence). Deletions cut 3 bases from V and 3 bases from J, with 8 bases between. In DNA, the CDR3 is TGTGCCAGCAGTTTCACAGGCTACACCGGGGAGCTGTTTTTT. Translating it yields CASSFTGYTGELFF.

The CDR3 DNA sequence: TGCAGTGCTAGCTATGGGCGCGGGAAGCCCCAGCATTTT. It is translated as CSASYGRGKPQHF. This chain joins TRBV20-1 and TRBJ1-5; D unresolved. V lost 3 bases to trimming and J lost 8 bases, with 14 bases between them. CDR3 length equals 13 residues. Germline CDR1 DFQATT, CDR2 SNEGSKA (reference sequence).

This clonotype was observed once. The chain combines TRBV20-1 with TRBJ2-1, with 7 bases matching TRBD2. Germline V gene lookup returns CDR1 DFQATT and CDR2 SNEGSKA (reference sequence). V was clipped by 0 bases and J by 5 bases; unmatched bases: 16. The CDR3 covers 18 residues. The CDR3 bases are TGCAGTGCTAGAGATCTTGGGAGGGCCTCCTTAGTCCACAATGAGCAGTTCTTC. Amino acid sequence: CSARDLGRASLVHNEQFF.